The 26 T cell receptor beta chains below come from one sample, sequenced in a study of cytomegalovirus exposure and HLA in healthy donors. Amplification used 60 Vbeta primers and 13 Jbeta primers. Assay used: immunoSEQ multiplex PCR; TCRdb lists only in-frame clones, some missing. The repertoire holds some 120,000 clones, 75% to 85% seen once, with roughly 3% in the top ten. Sequenced: PBMCs. The receptors come from a male donor in good health and CMV-seronegative.

The chain joins TRBV7-9 to TRBJ1-1; D is unresolved. Looked up from germline, CDR1 is SEHNR and CDR2 is FQNEAQ (reference sequence). The CDR3 consists of 14 residues. Trimming took 5 bases from V and 0 from J, leaving 10 bases between them. CDR3 amino acids: CASSQVALNTEAFF. CDR3 bases: TGTGCCAGCAGCCAGGTGGCATTGAACACTGAAGCTTTCTTT.

The V gene is TRBV28, the J gene TRBJ2-7; perhaps TRBD1 as D (5 bases). CDR1 MDHEN and CDR2 SYDVKM come from the germline V gene. V lost 2 bases and J 0 bases, leaving 14 bases between the germline ends. CDR3 length equals 16 residues. Written as DNA, the CDR3 is TGTGCCAGCAGTTTAAATCGGGTCAGGGCCTCCTACGAGCAGTACTTC. This gives the protein CASSLNRVRASYEQYF.

This clone has only a few counts. The chain links TRBV7-8 to TRBJ2-7, with D perhaps matching TRBD1 (5 bases). This CDR3 is 12 amino acids long. Trimming removed 5 bases from V and 4 bases from J, with 9 bases in between. Germline V lookup: CDR1 SGHVS, CDR2 FQNEAQ. In nucleotides, the CDR3 is TGTGCCAGCAGCCAGCCAGGGTACGAGCAGTACTTC. Protein product: CASSQPGYEQYF.

The J gene is TRBJ1-2, the V gene TRBV28; D gene ambiguous. Germline lookup yields CDR1 MDHEN and CDR2 SYDVKM. The CDR3 sequence is 13 residues long. Trimming removed 3 bases from V and 14 bases from J, with 19 bases in between. CDR3 region: CASSLETETSGTF. The CDR3 DNA is TGTGCCAGCAGTTTGGAGACGGAGACTTCGGGTACCTTC.

The chain employs TRBV7-9 and TRBJ2-1; perhaps TRBD2 as D (6 bases). Germline V lookup: CDR1 SEHNR, CDR2 FQNEAQ (reference sequence). Deletions cut 3 bases from V and 7 bases from J, with 13 bases between. CDR3 size: 14 residues. CDR3 nucleotide sequence: TGTGCCAGCAGCTTTAACCGGGAGACAAATGAGCAGTTCTTC. The encoded protein is CASSFNRETNEQFF.

The chain links TRBV28 to TRBJ2-7; TRBD1 aligns across 8 bases. The V and J ends lost 5 bases and 2 bases, in that order; junction bases with no gene match: 8. The CDR3 covers 15 residues. Germline CDR1 reads MDHEN; CDR2 reads SYDVKM. CDR3 protein: CASSRRQGLPYEQYF. For the CDR3, the DNA is TGTGCCAGCAGTCGTCGACAGGGGCTTCCCTACGAGCAGTACTTC.

The genes are TRBV7-9 and TRBJ2-1; TRBD2 aligns across 7 bases. Germline loops: CDR1 SEHNR, CDR2 FQNEAQ (reference sequence). There are 16 residues in the CDR3. The V gene end was trimmed by 2 bases and the J gene end by 3 bases; junction bases not matched to a gene: 7. CDR3 DNA: TGTGCCAGCAGCTTATCGGGTCTAGCGGACTACAATGAGCAGTTCTTC. This codes for CASSLSGLADYNEQFF.

This clone has more than one count but fewer than ten. The chain joins TRBV10-2 to TRBJ2-7; 10 bases map to TRBD1. J was trimmed by 1 base and V by 10 bases; bases with no gene match: 13. CDR1 is WSHSY, CDR2 SAAADI, per germline. The length of the CDR3 is 16 residues. The CDR3 DNA sequence: TGCGCCATTTTAGGATTACCGGGACAGGGGTCCTACGAGCAGTACTTC. This sequence encodes CAILGLPGQGSYEQYF.

The table lists this clone with a few counts. The V and J genes are TRBV11-2 and TRBJ2-7, with TRBD1 identical over 9 bases. Germline V CDR1 and CDR2: SGHAT, FQNNGV. The CDR3 has 16 amino acids. Trimming took 5 bases from V and 5 from J; bases not matched to a gene: 13. As DNA, the CDR3 is TGTGCCAGCAGCAACTTACCGGGACAGGGTTTAAACGAGCAGTACTTC. Amino acids: CASSNLPGQGLNEQYF.

The chain uses TRBV7-3 and TRBJ2-7, with a tentative D call TRBD2 (7 bases). This CDR3 spans 15 amino acids. V was cut by 5 bases and J by 2 bases, with 16 bases left in between. Germline values: CDR1 SGHTA, CDR2 FQGTGA. The CDR3 loop is CASSPRGGGTYEQYF. CDR3 coding DNA: TGTGCCAGCAGCCCCCGAGGGGGAGGGACCTACGAGCAGTACTTC.

CDR3 DNA sequence: TGCGCCAGCAGCTGGGGACAGACCTACGAGCAGTACTTC. Encoded protein: CASSWGQTYEQYF. The genes are TRBV5-1 and TRBJ2-5; 7 nucleotides match TRBD1. The DNA end is a closer match to TRBJ2-7, so the J assignment may be wrong. Germline V CDR1 and CDR2: SGHRS, YFSETQ. This CDR3 contains 13 residues.

This sequence joins TRBV29-1 and TRBJ2-7; tentatively, D is TRBD1 (5 bases). Germline CDR1 SQVTM, CDR2 ANQGSEA. V shed 3 bases and J shed 4 bases, with 7 bases lying between them. The CDR3 extends over 11 amino acids. CDR3 region: CSVDKGYEQYF. In DNA, the CDR3 is TGCAGCGTTGACAAGGGGTACGAGCAGTACTTC.

The gene calls are TRBV2 and TRBJ2-1; D is possibly TRBD2 (5 bases). From germline, CDR1 is SNHLY and CDR2 FYNNEI. This CDR3 spans 14 amino acids. The V and J ends lost 7 bases and 7 bases respectively, with 17 bases between them. The CDR3 nucleotides are TGTGCCAGCACTAGCAGCGGTGAAATTAATGAGCAGTTCTTC. Amino acid sequence: CASTSSGEINEQFF. The full variable domain, in which reference TRBV2 and TRBJ2-1 provide the parts outside the CDR3, is EPEVTQTPSHQVTQMGQEVILRCVPISNHLYFYWYRQILGQKVEFLVSFYNNEISEKSEIFDDQFSVERPDGSNFTLKIRSTKLEDSAMYFCASTSSGEINEQFFGPGTRLTVL.

This chain connects TRBV4-3 to TRBJ2-1; 7 nucleotides align to TRBD1. Germline trimming cut 0 bases from V and 6 bases from J; bases unmatched to any gene: 5. This CDR3 contains 15 residues. Germline values: CDR1 LGHNA, CDR2 YSLEER. The CDR3 is CASSQDSAGGNEQFF. In DNA form, the CDR3 reads TGCGCCAGCAGCCAAGATTCGGCAGGGGGCAATGAGCAGTTCTTC.

This CDR3 reads CASSPGLAGGSSYEQYF. The CDR3 DNA reads as TGTGCCAGCAGCCCGGGACTAGCGGGGGGCTCCTCCTACGAGCAGTACTTC. The chain combines TRBV5-4 with TRBJ2-7, with 15 bases lining up with TRBD2. The CDR3 covers 17 residues. Looked up from germline, CDR1 is SGHNT and CDR2 is YYREEE (reference sequence). The junction had 5 bases not matched to a gene; V was cut back by 4 bases and J by 0 bases.

V gene TRBV28 combines with J gene TRBJ2-7; 9 positions agree with TRBD1. J lost 2 bases, V lost 3 bases, and 8 bases had no gene match. CDR1 and CDR2 (germline): MDHEN, SYDVKM. The CDR3 loop spans 16 amino acids. CDR3 loop: CASSLDLGQGTYEQYF. For the CDR3, the DNA is TGTGCCAGCAGTTTGGACCTTGGACAGGGGACCTACGAGCAGTACTTC.

The chain couples TRBV14 to TRBJ2-3; TRBD2 matches at 9 bases. The CDR3 loop spans 15 amino acids. The ends lost 6 bases at V and 1 base at J; junction bases unmatched: 5. Per the germline V gene, CDR1 is SGHDN and CDR2 is FVKESK. In DNA, the CDR3 is TGTGCCAGCAGGGGCGGGAGGGGCGGCACAGATACGCAGTATTTT. Translated, it gives CASRGGRGGTDTQYF.

The genes are TRBV6-6 and TRBJ2-2, with 8 bases matching TRBD1. V shed 6 bases and J 2 bases; nucleotides not matched to a gene: 8. CDR1 is MNHNY, CDR2 SVGAGI, per germline (reference sequence). The CDR3 has 16 amino acids. CDR3 nucleotides: TGTGCCAGCAGAAAAACAGGGGGGATTAACACCGGGGAGCTGTTTTTT. Translated, it gives CASRKTGGINTGELFF.

To note about this clone: This specimen includes other DNA sequences encoding the same CDR3. DNA for the CDR3: TGCGCCAGCAGCCTGGGACTAGCGGACTACAATGAGCAGTTCTTC. Amino acid sequence: CASSLGLADYNEQFF. The chain carries TRBV5-1 and TRBJ2-1; 11 bases match TRBD2. The CDR3 is 15 amino acids. The junction had 3 bases not matched to a gene; V was cut back by 4 bases and J by 3 bases. Germline lookup yields CDR1 SGHRS and CDR2 YFSETQ.

The rearrangement joins TRBV5-1 to TRBJ2-3; a weak D match, TRBD2 (5 bases). From germline, CDR1 is SGHRS and CDR2 YFSETQ. This CDR3 has 14 amino acids. Trimming took 4 bases from V and 2 from J, leaving 11 bases between them. The CDR3 DNA follows: TGCGCCAGCAGCCCACGGACTGCCACAGATACGCAGTATTTT. This gives the protein CASSPRTATDTQYF.

The CDR3 DNA reads TGCGCCAGCAGCTCCGGACAGAGCTCTGGAAACACCATATATTTT. Its translation: CASSSGQSSGNTIYF. The J gene is TRBJ1-3, the V gene TRBV5-1; maybe TRBD1 (6 bases). V lost 3 bases, J lost 0 bases, and 10 bases lay in between. CDR1 is SGHRS and CDR2 is YFSETQ in the germline V gene. This CDR3 spans 15 amino acids.

As DNA, the CDR3 is TGTGCCAGCAGCGGCACCGGGACAGGGCGGCCCTACGAGCAGTACTTC. Translation gives CASSGTGTGRPYEQYF. This chain joins TRBV13 and TRBJ2-7; 9 nucleotides match TRBD1. J gave up 2 bases and V 5 bases, and 10 bases lay outside the gene matches. Germline V CDR1 and CDR2: PRHDT, FYEKMQ (reference sequence). The CDR3 contains 16 residues.

Concerning this clone: Because it lacks the conserved phenylalanine or tryptophan at the end, this CDR3 is likely a read error. The chain has TRBV7-9 and TRBJ2-3; D unclear. Trimming took 5 bases from V and 2 from J, leaving 8 bases between them. Germline CDR1 is SEHNR and CDR2 is FQNEAQ (reference sequence). This CDR3 is 13 amino acids long. CDR3 protein: CASSRRNTDTQYC. The CDR3 DNA reads TGTGCCAGCAGCCGAAGGAACACAGATACGCAGTATTGT.

The CDR3 reads CASSSRPPGLGHEAFF. The CDR3, as DNA: TGTGCCAGCAGCTCCCGTCCGCCGGGACTTGGGCATGAAGCTTTCTTT. The chain is built from TRBV7-2 and TRBJ1-1; perhaps TRBD1 as D (5 bases). The germline V gene encodes CDR1 SGHTA and CDR2 FQGNSA. V dropped 4 bases and J dropped 7 bases, with 22 bases sitting between them. The CDR3 loop spans 16 amino acids.

The J gene is TRBJ2-3, the V gene TRBV6-1; 8 bases line up with TRBD1. Germline V gene sequence: CDR1 MNHNS, CDR2 SASEGT. The CDR3 has 18 residues. V shed 4 bases and J 0 bases; nucleotides not matched to a gene: 12. In DNA form, the CDR3 reads TGTGCCAGCAGTGTCTCAACTGCCGGGACAGGTAGCACAGATACGCAGTATTTT. This gives the protein CASSVSTAGTGSTDTQYF.

The chain uses TRBV5-4 and TRBJ1-4, with a tentative D call TRBD1 (5 bases). The CDR3 contains 14 residues. The V end was cut by 3 bases, the J end by 1 base, with 7 bases between. Looked up from germline, CDR1 is SGHNT and CDR2 is YYREEE (reference sequence). The CDR3 is CASSSGVTNEKLFF. As DNA, the CDR3 is TGTGCCAGCAGCTCGGGGGTAACTAATGAAAAACTGTTTTTT.